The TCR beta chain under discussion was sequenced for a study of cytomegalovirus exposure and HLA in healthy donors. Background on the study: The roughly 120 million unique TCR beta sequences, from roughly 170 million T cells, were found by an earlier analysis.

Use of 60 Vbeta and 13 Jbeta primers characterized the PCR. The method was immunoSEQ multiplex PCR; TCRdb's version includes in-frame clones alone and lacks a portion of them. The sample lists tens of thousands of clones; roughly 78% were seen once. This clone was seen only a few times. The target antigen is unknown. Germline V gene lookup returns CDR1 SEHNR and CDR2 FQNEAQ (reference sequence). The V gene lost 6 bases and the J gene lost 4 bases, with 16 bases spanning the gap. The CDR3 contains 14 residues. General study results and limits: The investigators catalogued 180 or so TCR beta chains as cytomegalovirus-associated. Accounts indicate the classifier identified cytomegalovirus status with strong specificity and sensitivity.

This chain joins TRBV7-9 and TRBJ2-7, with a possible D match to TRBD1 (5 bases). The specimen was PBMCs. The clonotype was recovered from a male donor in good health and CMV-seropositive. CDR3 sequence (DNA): TGTGCCAGCAGTGCCGTCGGTTCAGGGTACGAGCAGTACTTC. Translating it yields CASSAVGSGYEQYF.